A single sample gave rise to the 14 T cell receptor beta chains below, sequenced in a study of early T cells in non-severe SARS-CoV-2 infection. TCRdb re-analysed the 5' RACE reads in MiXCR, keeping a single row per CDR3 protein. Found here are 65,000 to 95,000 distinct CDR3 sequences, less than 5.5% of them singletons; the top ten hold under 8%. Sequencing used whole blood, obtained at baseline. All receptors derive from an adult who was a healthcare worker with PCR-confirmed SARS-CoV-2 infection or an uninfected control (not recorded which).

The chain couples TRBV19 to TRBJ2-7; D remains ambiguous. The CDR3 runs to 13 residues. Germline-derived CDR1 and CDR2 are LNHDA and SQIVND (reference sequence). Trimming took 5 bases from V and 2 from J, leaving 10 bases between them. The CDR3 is CASSLTHAYEQYF. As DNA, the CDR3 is TGTGCCAGTAGTCTAACGCACGCCTACGAGCAGTACTTC.

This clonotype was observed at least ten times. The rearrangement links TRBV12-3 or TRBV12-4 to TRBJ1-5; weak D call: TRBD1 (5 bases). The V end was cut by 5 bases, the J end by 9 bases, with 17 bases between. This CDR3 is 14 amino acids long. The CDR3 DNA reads TGTGCCAGCAGTCCCCCAGGGAGGGCATGGCCCCAGCATTTT. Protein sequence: CASSPPGRAWPQHF.

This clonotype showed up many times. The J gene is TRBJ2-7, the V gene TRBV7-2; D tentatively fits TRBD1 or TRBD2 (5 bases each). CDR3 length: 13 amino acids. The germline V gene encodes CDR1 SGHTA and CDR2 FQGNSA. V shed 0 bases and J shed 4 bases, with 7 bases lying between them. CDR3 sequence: CASSLAGPYEQYF. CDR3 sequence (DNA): TGTGCCAGCAGCTTAGCGGGACCTTACGAGCAGTACTTC. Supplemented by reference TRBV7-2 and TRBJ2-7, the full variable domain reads GAGVSQSPSNKVTEKGKDVELRCDPISGHTALYWYRQSLGQGLEFLIYFQGNSAPDKSGLPSDRFSAERTGGSVSTLTIQRTQQEDSAVYLCASSLAGPYEQYFGPGTRLTVT.

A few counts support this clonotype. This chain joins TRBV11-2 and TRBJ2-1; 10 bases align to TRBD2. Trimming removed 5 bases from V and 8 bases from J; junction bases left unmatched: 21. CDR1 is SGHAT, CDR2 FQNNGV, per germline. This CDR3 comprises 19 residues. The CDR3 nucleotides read TGTGCCAGCAGCGGTGGGTGGGCTAGCGGGAGAGGGGCCGTGGATGAGCAGTTCTTC. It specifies CASSGGWASGRGAVDEQFF.

CDR3 DNA: TGTGCCAGCAGCCACGGACAGGAGGGGGCCACTGAAGCTTTCTTT. Translated: CASSHGQEGATEAFF. The chain carries TRBV3-1 and TRBJ1-1; TRBD1 aligns across 7 bases. This CDR3 region has 15 residues. The V gene end was trimmed by 3 bases and the J gene end by 4 bases; junction bases not matched to a gene: 8. The germline CDR1 and CDR2 sequences are LGHDT and YNNKEL (reference sequence).

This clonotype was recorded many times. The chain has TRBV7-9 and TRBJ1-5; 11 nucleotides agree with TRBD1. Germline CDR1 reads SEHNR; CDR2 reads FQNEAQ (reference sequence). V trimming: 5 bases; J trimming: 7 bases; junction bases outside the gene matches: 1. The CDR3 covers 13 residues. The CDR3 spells CASSGTGGQPQHF. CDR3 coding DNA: TGTGCCAGCAGCGGGACAGGGGGACAGCCCCAGCATTTT.

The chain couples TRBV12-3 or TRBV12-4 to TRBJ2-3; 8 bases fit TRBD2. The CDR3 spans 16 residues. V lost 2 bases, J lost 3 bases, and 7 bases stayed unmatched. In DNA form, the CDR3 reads TGTGCCAGCAGTTTAAGGGCTAGCGGGTCGACAGATACGCAGTATTTT. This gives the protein CASSLRASGSTDTQYF.

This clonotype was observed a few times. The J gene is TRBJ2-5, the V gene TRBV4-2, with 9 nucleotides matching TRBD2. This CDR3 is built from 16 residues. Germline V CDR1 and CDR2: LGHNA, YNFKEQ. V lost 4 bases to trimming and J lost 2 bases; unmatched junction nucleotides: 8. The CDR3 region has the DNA TGTGCCAGCAGCCCCCTCGGTAGCGGGGGTCAAGAGACCCAGTACTTC. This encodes CASSPLGSGGQETQYF.

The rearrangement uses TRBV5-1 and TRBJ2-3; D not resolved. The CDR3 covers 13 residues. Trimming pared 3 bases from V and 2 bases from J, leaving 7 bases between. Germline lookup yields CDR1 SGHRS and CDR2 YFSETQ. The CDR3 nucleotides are TGCGCCAGCAGCTCTACTCTCACAGATACGCAGTATTTT. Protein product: CASSSTLTDTQYF.

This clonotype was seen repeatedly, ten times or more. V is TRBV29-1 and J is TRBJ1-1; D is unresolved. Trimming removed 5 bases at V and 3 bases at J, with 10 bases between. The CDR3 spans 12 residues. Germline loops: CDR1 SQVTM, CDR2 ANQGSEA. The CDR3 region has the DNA TGCAGCGTTCTCTTGTGGGACACTGAAGCTTTCTTT. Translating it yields CSVLLWDTEAFF.

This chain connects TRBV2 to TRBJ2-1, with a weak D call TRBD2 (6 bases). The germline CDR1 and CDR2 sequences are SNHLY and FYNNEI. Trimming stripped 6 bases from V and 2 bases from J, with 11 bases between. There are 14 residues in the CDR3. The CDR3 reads CASRGRDTYNEQFF. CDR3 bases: TGTGCCAGCAGGGGGCGGGATACCTACAATGAGCAGTTCTTC.

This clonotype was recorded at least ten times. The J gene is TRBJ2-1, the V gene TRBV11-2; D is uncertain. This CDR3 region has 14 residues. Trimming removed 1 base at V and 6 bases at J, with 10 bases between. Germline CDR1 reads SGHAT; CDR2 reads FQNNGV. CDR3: CASSLARIFNEQFF. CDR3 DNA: TGTGCCAGCAGCTTAGCAAGGATTTTCAATGAGCAGTTCTTC.

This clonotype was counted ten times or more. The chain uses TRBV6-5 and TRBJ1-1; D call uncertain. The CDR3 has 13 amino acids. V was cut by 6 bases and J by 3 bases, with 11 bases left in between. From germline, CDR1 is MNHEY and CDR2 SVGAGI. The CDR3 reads CASSRSGYTEAFF. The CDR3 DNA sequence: TGTGCCAGCAGCCGTAGCGGGTACACTGAAGCTTTCTTT.

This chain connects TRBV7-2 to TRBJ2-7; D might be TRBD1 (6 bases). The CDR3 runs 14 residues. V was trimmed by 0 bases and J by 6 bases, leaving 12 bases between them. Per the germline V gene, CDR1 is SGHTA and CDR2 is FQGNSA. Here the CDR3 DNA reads TGTGCCAGCAGCTTAGCCCAGGGGAGTTTCGAGCAGTACTTC. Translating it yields CASSLAQGSFEQYF.